This T cell receptor (beta chain) stems from a study of T cells in Graves' hyperthyroidism and ophthalmopathy. PBMCs were derived from about 10 ml fresh peripheral blood. The CDR3 runs to 17 residues. Germline V gene data show CDR1 as SGHNT and CDR2 as YYREEE (reference sequence). Points on this clonotype: Germline is not matched at one junction end, which may reflect a read error.

RNA transcripts provided the source from which TCR beta CDR3 regions were amplified. Researchers ran a first-round RT-PCR on the TCR CDR3 using the HTBI primer set. TCRdb re-derived calls from the multiplex PCR reads in MiXCR, one entry per CDR3 protein. The table records about 840,000 distinct CDR3 sequences, about 38% of them present only once. The sequence came from a man aged 18 to 35 with Graves' hyperthyroidism. This chain joins TRBV5-4 and TRBJ2-7; D is unresolved. Sequencing was carried out using blood. The CDR3 DNA reads TGTGCCAGCAGTTTGGCAGGAAAGCGTTCGGAGTTCTACGAGCAGTACTTC. It is translated as CASSLAGKRSEFYEQYF.